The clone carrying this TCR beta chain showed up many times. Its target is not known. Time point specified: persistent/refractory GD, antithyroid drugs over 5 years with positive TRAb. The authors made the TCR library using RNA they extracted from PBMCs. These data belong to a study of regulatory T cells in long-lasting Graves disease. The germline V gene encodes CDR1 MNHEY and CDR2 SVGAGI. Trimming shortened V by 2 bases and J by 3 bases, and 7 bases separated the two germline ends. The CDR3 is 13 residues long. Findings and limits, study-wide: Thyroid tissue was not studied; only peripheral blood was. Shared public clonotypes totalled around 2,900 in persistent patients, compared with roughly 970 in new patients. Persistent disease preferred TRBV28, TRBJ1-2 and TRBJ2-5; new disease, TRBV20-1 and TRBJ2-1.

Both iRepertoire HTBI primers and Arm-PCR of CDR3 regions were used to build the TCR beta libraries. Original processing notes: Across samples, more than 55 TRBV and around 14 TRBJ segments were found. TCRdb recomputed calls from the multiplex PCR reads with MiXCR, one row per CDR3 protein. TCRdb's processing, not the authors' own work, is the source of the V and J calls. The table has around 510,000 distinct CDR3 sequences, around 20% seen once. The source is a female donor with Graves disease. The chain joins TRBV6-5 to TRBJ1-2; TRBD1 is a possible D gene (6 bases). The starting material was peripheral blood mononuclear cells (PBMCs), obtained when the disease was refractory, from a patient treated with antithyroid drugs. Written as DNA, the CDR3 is TGTGCCAGCAGTTACCCAGGGGACTATGGCTACACCTTC. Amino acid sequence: CASSYPGDYGYTF.